The clone carrying this T cell receptor beta chain was seen a handful of times. Its antigen is undetermined. The data were obtained in a study of T-cell memory formation after mild COVID-19. About the study: TCR clusters were largely donor specific. Overall study findings and caveats: Day 15 to 85 contracting clones showed balanced CD4/CD8; day 15 to 37 expanders favored CD4+.

Trimming took 2 bases from V and 9 from J, leaving 11 bases between them. CDR1 and CDR2 from the germline V gene are MRHNA and SNTAGT. This CDR3 contains 14 residues. UMIs and sample barcodes were carried by the TCR alpha and TCR beta cDNA libraries that 5'RACE produced using constant-segment primers. From the 5' RACE reads, TCRdb called clonotypes with MiXCR, one entry per CDR3 protein. The sample consists of about 470,000 distinct CDR3 sequences, 15% to 20% of them appearing once. This TCR was recovered from an adult woman who had mild COVID-19 (a few samples of this study predate the infection). Cell type and time point are not known. The source material was PBMCs or a T cell subset sorted from them (not recorded which). V gene TRBV6-4 combines with J gene TRBJ1-6; D remains unclear. The DNA of the CDR3 is TGTGCCAGCAGTGACGGGCAGAGTGGTTCACCCCTCCACTTT. It codes for CASSDGQSGSPLHF.